The 9 T cell receptor beta chains below were found in one sample sequenced in a study of T cell changes during pregnancy in multiple sclerosis. The protocol was immunoSEQ multiplex PCR, while the TCRdb copy is restricted to in-frame clones and leaves out a portion. Among about 23,000 clones listed, about 88% were seen once. The specimen comprised CD4+ T cells from peripheral blood mononuclear cells, sampled in the first trimester of pregnancy. These receptors originate from a female donor in good health, enrolled as a control in a pregnancy study.

The chain combines TRBV27 with TRBJ2-2; the match to TRBD1 covers 10 bases. V lost 3 bases, J lost 3 bases, and 19 bases stayed unmatched. The CDR3 extends over 21 amino acids. In germline, CDR1 is MNHEY, CDR2 SMNVEV (reference sequence). In DNA form, the CDR3 reads TGTGCCAGCAGTTTTTTCTCCCGGGACAGGGGATCAGCGGGAGACACCGGGGAGCTGTTTTTT. Translating it yields CASSFFSRDRGSAGDTGELFF.

This clone turned up a few times. This chain links TRBV5-4 with TRBJ1-6, with D possibly TRBD1 on 5 matching bases. Trimming took 1 base from V and 10 from J, leaving 15 bases between them. The germline V gene has CDR1 SGHNT and CDR2 YYREEE (reference sequence). This CDR3 spans 15 amino acids. CDR3 nucleotides: TGTGCCAGCAGCTTGTCGCCAACGGGGGAGTCACCCCTCCACTTT. It is translated as CASSLSPTGESPLHF.

V is TRBV6-6 and J is TRBJ2-7; perhaps TRBD2 as D (5 bases). Germline V gene data show CDR1 as MNHNY and CDR2 as SVGAGI (reference sequence). V was trimmed by 6 bases and J by 1 base, leaving 13 bases between them. The CDR3 has 14 residues. Here the CDR3 reads CASSRDQVSYEQYF. CDR3 sequence (DNA): TGTGCCAGCAGCCGGGATCAAGTGTCCTACGAGCAGTACTTC.

The rearrangement uses TRBV15 and TRBJ1-5; 8 bases fit TRBD1. CDR3 length equals 17 residues. Germline assignment: CDR1 LNHNV and CDR2 YYDKDF (reference sequence). V lost 0 bases, J lost 6 bases, and 10 bases stayed unmatched. CDR3 DNA: TGTGCCACCAGCAGAGATACCATGGCAGGGGGCCGTCAGCCCCAGCATTTT. It specifies CATSRDTMAGGRQPQHF.

The chain is built from TRBV19 and TRBJ2-1; 7 nucleotides line up with TRBD2. Germline lookup yields CDR1 LNHDA and CDR2 SQIVND (reference sequence). The CDR3 length is 14 residues. With 1 base clipped from V and 10 bases from J, the junction kept 7 bases outside the gene matches. CDR3 coding DNA: TGTGCCAGTAGTATAGGGCTAGCGGCAAGGGAGCAGTTCTTC. It encodes CASSIGLAAREQFF.

This chain uses TRBV6-4 with TRBJ1-1; TRBD1 aligns across 7 bases. V was clipped by 5 bases and J by 1 base; unmatched bases: 1. The germline CDR1 and CDR2 sequences are MRHNA and SNTAGT. The CDR3 loop spans 13 amino acids. This CDR3 reads CASSRTGNTEAFF. CDR3 sequence (DNA): TGTGCCAGCAGTCGGACAGGGAACACTGAAGCTTTCTTT.

The chain has TRBV5-6 and TRBJ1-4, with D possibly matching TRBD1 (5 bases). The CDR3 is made up of 15 amino acids. V lost 5 bases, J lost 5 bases, and 16 bases lay in between. The germline gives CDR1 SGHDT, CDR2 YYEEEE. This chain's CDR3 is CASSYPGLGNEKLFF. In nucleotides, the CDR3 is TGTGCCAGCAGTTATCCGGGACTGGGAAATGAAAAACTGTTTTTT.

The CDR3 loop reads CASGSTGGNTEAFF. In DNA form, the CDR3 reads TGTGCCAGCGGATCCACAGGGGGCAACACTGAAGCTTTCTTT. This chain uses TRBV6-1 with TRBJ1-1, with 9 bases that match TRBD1. J lost 2 bases, V lost 8 bases, and 6 bases had no gene match. Germline loops: CDR1 MNHNS, CDR2 SASEGT. The CDR3 consists of 14 residues.

The chain couples TRBV28 to TRBJ2-5, with D perhaps matching TRBD2 (5 bases). The germline V and J ends were trimmed by 5 bases and 5 bases, with 9 bases remaining between them. The CDR3 loop spans 12 amino acids. Germline CDR1 reads MDHEN; CDR2 reads SYDVKM. The chain's CDR3 is CASSGRRETQYF. CDR3 coding DNA: TGTGCCAGCAGTGGAAGGAGGGAGACCCAGTACTTC.